This TCR beta chain was sequenced during a study of tumor-infiltrating lymphocytes in oesophageal squamous cell carcinoma. Trimming took 8 bases from V and 3 from J; bases not matched to a gene: 5. The germline CDR1 and CDR2 sequences are MNHNS and SASEGT. This CDR3 is 14 amino acids long. TCRdb re-derived calls from the PCR reads in MiXCR, one entry per CDR3 protein. The table lists 14,000 or so distinct CDR3 sequences, 50% of them singletons. This receptor was identified in a male donor with esophageal squamous cell carcinoma. The chain uses TRBV6-1 and TRBJ2-2; 8 bases match TRBD2. The source material was esophageal tumor tissue. The CDR3: CASGAGAYTGELFF. As DNA, the CDR3 is TGTGCCAGCGGAGCGGGGGCTTACACCGGGGAGCTGTTTTTT.